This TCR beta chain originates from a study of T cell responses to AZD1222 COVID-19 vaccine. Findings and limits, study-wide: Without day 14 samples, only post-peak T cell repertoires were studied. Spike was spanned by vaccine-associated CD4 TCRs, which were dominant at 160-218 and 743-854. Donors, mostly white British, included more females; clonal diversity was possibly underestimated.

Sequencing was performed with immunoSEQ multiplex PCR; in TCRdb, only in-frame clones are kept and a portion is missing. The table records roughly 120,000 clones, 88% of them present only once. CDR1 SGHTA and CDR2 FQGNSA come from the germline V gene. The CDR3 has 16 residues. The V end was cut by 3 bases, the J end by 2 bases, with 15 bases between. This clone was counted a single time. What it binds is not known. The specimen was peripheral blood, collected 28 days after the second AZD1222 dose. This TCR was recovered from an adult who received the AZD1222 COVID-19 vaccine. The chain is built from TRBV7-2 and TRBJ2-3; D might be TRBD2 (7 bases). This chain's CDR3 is CASSFEGGRPTDTQYF. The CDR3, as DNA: TGTGCCAGCAGCTTTGAGGGGGGGCGCCCCACAGATACGCAGTATTTT.